This TCR beta chain was sequenced in a study of tumor-infiltrating lymphocytes in localized non-small cell lung cancer. Across the study: Several tumor histologies, both smoking statuses, and some post-neoadjuvant chemotherapy samples were included. Whole-study findings and limits: Different pieces of the same tissue went to different assays, confounding technical variation with intratumor heterogeneity. IM1 and IM2 tumors showed no difference in T-cell fraction.

Assay: immunoSEQ multiplex PCR; the TCRdb copy retains only in-frame clones and omits some. This table has 10,000 or so clones, approximately 84% appearing once. For this clone: What it binds is unknown.

V was trimmed by 6 bases and J by 2 bases, leaving 16 bases between them. Germline CDR1 MNHNS, CDR2 SASEGT. The CDR3 sequence is 15 residues long. Source material: uninvolved lung tissue not adjacent to the tumor. V and J are TRBV6-1 and TRBJ1-2; D is ambiguous. The receptor's source is a human donor with non-small cell lung cancer. CDR3 loop: CASRSRADGNYGYTF. The CDR3 DNA follows: TGTGCCAGCAGAAGCCGAGCCGACGGGAACTATGGCTACACCTTC.